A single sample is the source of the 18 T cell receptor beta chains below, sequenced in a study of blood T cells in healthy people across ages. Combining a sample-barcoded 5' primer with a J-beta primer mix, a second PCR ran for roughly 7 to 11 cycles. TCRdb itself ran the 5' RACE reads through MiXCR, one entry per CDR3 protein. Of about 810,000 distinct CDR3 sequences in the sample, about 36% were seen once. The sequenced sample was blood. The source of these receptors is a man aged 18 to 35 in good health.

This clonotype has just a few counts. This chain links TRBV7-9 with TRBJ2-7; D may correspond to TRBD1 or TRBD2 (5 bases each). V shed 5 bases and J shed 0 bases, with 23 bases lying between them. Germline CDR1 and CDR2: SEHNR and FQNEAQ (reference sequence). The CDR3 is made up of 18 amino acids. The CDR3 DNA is TGTGCCAGCAGCGCGCACGGGGCGAACCTCGGCAACTCCTACGAGCAGTACTTC. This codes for CASSAHGANLGNSYEQYF. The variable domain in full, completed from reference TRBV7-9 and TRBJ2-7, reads DTGVSQNPRHKITKRGQNVTFRCDPISEHNRLYWYRQTLGQGPEFLTYFQNEAQLEKSRLLSDRFSAERPKGSFSTLEIQRTEQGDSAMYLCASSAHGANLGNSYEQYFGPGTRLTVT.

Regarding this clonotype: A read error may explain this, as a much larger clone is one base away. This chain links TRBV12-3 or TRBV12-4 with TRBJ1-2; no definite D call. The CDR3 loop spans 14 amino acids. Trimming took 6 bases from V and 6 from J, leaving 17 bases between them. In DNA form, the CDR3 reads TGTGCCAGCAGCCAAACGGACCGGAACCATGGCTACACCTTC. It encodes CASSQTDRNHGYTF.

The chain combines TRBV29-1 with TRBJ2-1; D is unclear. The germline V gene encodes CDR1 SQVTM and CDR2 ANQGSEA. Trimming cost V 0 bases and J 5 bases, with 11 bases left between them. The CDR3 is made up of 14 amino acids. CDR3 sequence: CSVEEIRSDNEQFF. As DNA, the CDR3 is TGCAGCGTTGAAGAAATCAGGTCCGACAATGAGCAGTTCTTC.

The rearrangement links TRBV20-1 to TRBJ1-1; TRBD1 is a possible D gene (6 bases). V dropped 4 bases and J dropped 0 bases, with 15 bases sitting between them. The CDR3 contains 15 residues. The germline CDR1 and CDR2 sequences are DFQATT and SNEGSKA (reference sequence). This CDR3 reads CSATGTTSMNTEAFF. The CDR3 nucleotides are TGCAGTGCTACCGGGACAACGAGCATGAACACTGAAGCTTTCTTT.

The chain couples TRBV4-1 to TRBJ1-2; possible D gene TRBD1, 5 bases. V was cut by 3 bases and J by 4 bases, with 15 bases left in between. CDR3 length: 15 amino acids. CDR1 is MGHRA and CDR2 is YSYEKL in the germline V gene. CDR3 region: CASSQPSAGTYGYTF. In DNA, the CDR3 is TGCGCCAGCAGCCAGCCCTCGGCAGGGACCTATGGCTACACCTTC.

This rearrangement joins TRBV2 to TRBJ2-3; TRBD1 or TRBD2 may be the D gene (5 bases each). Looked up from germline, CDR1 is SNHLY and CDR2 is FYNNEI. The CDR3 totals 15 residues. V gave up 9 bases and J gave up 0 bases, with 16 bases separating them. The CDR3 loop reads CARGTGGTSTDTQYF. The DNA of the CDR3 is TGTGCCAGAGGGACGGGCGGCACTAGCACAGATACGCAGTATTTT.

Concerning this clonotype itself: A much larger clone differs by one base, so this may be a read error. CDR3 in amino acids: CASRSEGPPSYEQYF. DNA for the CDR3: TGTGCCAGCAGGAGCGAGGGCCCACCCTCCTACGAGCAGTACTTC. The chain employs TRBV6-2 or TRBV6-3 and TRBJ2-7, with D perhaps matching TRBD2 (5 bases). Germline CDR1 is MNHEY and CDR2 is SVGEGT. V was cut by 6 bases and J by 0 bases, with 15 bases left in between. This CDR3 region has 15 residues.

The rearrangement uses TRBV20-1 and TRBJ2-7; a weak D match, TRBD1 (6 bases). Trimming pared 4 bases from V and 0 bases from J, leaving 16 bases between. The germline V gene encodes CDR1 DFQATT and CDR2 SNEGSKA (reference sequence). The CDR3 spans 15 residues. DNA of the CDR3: TGCAGTGCTAAGTCAGGGGCCCTCCTCTCCTACGAGCAGTACTTC. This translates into CSAKSGALLSYEQYF.

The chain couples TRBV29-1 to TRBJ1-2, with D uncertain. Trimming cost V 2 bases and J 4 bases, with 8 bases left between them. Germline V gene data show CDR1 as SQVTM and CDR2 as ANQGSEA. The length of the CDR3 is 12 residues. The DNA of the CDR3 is TGCAGCGTTGAAATGGGTGCCTATGGCTACACCTTC. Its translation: CSVEMGAYGYTF. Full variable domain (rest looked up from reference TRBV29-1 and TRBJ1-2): SAVISQKPSRDICQRGTSLTIQCQVDSQVTMMFWYRQQPGQSLTLIATANQGSEATYESGFVIDKFPISRPNLTFSTLTVSNMSPEDSSIYLCSVEMGAYGYTFGSGTRLTVV.

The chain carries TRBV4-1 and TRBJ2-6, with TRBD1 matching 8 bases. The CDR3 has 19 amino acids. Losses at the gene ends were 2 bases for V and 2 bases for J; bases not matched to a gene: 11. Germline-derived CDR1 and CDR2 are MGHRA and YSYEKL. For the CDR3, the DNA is TGCGCCAGCAGCCAATTTGACAGGGGCTTAGAAACTGGGGCCAACGTCCTGACTTTC. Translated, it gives CASSQFDRGLETGANVLTF.

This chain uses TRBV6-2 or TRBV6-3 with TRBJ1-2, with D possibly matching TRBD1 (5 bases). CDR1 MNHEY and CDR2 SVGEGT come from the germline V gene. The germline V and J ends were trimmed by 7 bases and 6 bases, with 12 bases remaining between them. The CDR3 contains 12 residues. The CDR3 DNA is TGTGCCAGCACTCCGTCGGGGGATGGCTACACCTTC. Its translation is CASTPSGDGYTF.

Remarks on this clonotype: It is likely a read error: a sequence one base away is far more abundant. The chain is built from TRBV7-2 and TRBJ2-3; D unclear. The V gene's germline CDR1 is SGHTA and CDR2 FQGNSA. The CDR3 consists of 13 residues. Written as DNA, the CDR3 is TGTGCCAACAGCCCGCCCAGCACAGATACGCAGTATTTT. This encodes CANSPPSTDTQYF.

The CDR3 DNA reads TGTGCCAGCCGCAAAACCCAGGTGGTGAACACTGAAGCTTTCTTT. Translation: CASRKTQVVNTEAFF. The chain is built from TRBV27 and TRBJ1-1; D ambiguous. This CDR3 has 15 amino acids. V was shortened by 8 bases and J by 0 bases, with 16 bases between the two germline ends. CDR1 is MNHEY, CDR2 SMNVEV, per germline (reference sequence).

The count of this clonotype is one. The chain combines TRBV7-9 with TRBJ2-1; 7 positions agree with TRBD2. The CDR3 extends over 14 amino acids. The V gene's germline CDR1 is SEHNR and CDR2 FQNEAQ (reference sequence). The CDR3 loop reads CVASRGEGFNEQFF. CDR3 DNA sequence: TGTGTCGCATCCCGAGGGGAGGGATTCAATGAGCAGTTCTTC.

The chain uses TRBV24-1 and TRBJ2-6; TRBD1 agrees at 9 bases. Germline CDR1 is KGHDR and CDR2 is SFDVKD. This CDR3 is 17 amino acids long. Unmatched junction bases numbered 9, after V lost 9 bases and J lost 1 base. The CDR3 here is CATGTGTGISGANVLTF. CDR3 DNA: TGTGCCACCGGGACCGGGACAGGGATTTCTGGGGCCAACGTCCTGACTTTC.

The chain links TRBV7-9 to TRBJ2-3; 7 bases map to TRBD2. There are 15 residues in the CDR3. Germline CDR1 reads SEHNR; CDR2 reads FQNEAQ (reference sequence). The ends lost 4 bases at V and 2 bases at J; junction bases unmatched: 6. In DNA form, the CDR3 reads TGTGCCAGCAGCTCGCAGCGGGAATACACAGATACGCAGTATTTT. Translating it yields CASSSQREYTDTQYF. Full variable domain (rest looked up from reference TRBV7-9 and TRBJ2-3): DTGVSQNPRHKITKRGQNVTFRCDPISEHNRLYWYRQTLGQGPEFLTYFQNEAQLEKSRLLSDRFSAERPKGSFSTLEIQRTEQGDSAMYLCASSSQREYTDTQYFGPGTRLTVL.

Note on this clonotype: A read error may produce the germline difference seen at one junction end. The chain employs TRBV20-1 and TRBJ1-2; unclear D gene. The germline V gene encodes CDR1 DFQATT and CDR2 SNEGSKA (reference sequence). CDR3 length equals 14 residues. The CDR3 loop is CSARLAGGALGYIF. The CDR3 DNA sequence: TGCAGTGCTAGGCTGGCAGGAGGTGCGCTAGGCTACATCTTC.

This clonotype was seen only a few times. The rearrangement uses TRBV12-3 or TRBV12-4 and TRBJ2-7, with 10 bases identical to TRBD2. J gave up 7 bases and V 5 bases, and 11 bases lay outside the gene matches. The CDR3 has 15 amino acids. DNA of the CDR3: TGTGCCAGCAGTCCGACTAGCGGGCGCATCAATGAGCAGTACTTC. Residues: CASSPTSGRINEQYF.